This is a list of T cell receptor beta chains from one sample in a study of T cell responses to AZD1222 COVID-19 vaccine. Method: immunoSEQ multiplex PCR; TCRdb's copy keeps in-frame clones and lacks some. The sample records roughly 100,000 clones, approximately 89% being singletons. This specimen was peripheral blood, taken 28 days after the second dose of the MenACWY control vaccine. Receptor source: an adult who received the MenACWY meningococcal vaccine as a control. Each CDR3 is given with its conserved first and last residue. The D gene is left open where the match is weak.

d_call: TRBD1
v_call: TRBV15
j_call: TRBJ1-3
cdr3_nt: TGTGCCACCAGCAGAGGACAGGGGTGGAGCTCTGGAAACACCATATATTTT
cdr3_aa: CATSRGQGWSSGNTIYF

d_call: -
v_call: TRBV5-1
j_call: TRBJ2-7
cdr3_nt: TGCGCCAGCAGCTTGGGGGACCCTCCGTACGAGCAGTACTTC
cdr3_aa: CASSLGDPPYEQYF

d_call: TRBD1
v_call: TRBV7-8
j_call: TRBJ1-2
cdr3_nt: TGTGCCAGCAGCTTATCCCGGGACAGGTCTTATGGCTACACCTTC
cdr3_aa: CASSLSRDRSYGYTF

d_call: -
v_call: TRBV7-2
j_call: TRBJ2-2
cdr3_nt: TGTGCCAGCAGCTTAGTTGGGGCCGGGACCGGGGAGCTGTTTTTT
cdr3_aa: CASSLVGAGTGELFF

d_call: TRBD1
v_call: TRBV19
j_call: TRBJ2-2
cdr3_nt: TGTGCCAGTAGCGTACAGGGGGGAAACACCGGGGAGCTGTTTTTT
cdr3_aa: CASSVQGGNTGELFF

d_call: -
v_call: TRBV7-5
j_call: TRBJ1-5
cdr3_nt: TGTGTCAGAAGCTTACAGGGGAACCAGCCCCAGCATTTT
cdr3_aa: CVRSLQGNQPQHF

d_call: -
v_call: TRBV7-2
j_call: TRBJ2-7
cdr3_nt: TGTGCCAGCAGCCCTACCCCGGGACCGTCCTACGAGCAGTACTTC
cdr3_aa: CASSPTPGPSYEQYF

d_call: -
v_call: TRBV29-1
j_call: TRBJ2-7
cdr3_nt: TGCAGCGTTTTTGACTCATGGGAGCAGTACTTC
cdr3_aa: CSVFDSWEQYF

d_call: TRBD2
v_call: TRBV6-2/TRBV6-3
j_call: TRBJ2-7
cdr3_nt: TGTGCCAGCAGTTACTCGAGTGGACTAGCGAGGGAGCAGTACTTC
cdr3_aa: CASSYSSGLAREQYF

d_call: -
v_call: TRBV5-8
j_call: TRBJ1-4
cdr3_nt: TGTGCCAGCAGTCCACCCCTTTTGATCGGAAAACTGTTTTTT
cdr3_aa: CASSPPLLIGKLFF